This T cell receptor beta chain was sequenced in a study of T cells in Graves' hyperthyroidism and ophthalmopathy. CDR1 and CDR2 from the germline V gene are MNHEY and SVGAGI. After removal of 5 bases from V and 6 bases from J, the junction contained 11 bases not matched to a gene. This CDR3 has 15 residues. Study results and limitations: In the analysis, a 13 V-J model separated ophthalmopathy from stable hyperthyroidism.

When ophthalmopathy did not progress within 18 months, Graves' hyperthyroidism was considered stable. The table lists this clonotype with a few counts. What it recognizes is unknown. Amplified regions were TCR beta CDR3 sequences from RNA transcripts. HTBI primers were employed in a first-round RT-PCR of the TCR CDR3. MiXCR, applied by TCRdb to the multiplex PCR reads, yields one record per CDR3 protein. The table has under 700,000 distinct CDR3 sequences, approximately 44% seen once. This receptor was taken from a woman aged 18-29 years with Graves' hyperthyroidism. Specimen: peripheral blood or thyroid tissue (not recorded which). The rearrangement uses TRBV6-5 and TRBJ2-7; 9 bases line up with TRBD2. In DNA form, the CDR3 reads TGTGCCAGCAGTAACCGACTAGCGGCTAGCGGCGAGCAGTACTTC. Translation: CASSNRLAASGEQYF.